The text below deals with one TCR beta chain. Authors' methods: Amplifying reference gene primers gave estimates of nucleated cell counts. The method was immunoSEQ multiplex PCR; TCRdb's version includes in-frame clones alone and lacks a portion of them. The D gene and trimming were derived from the DNA, and the V and J assignments and clone size from that table. The sample has approximately 200,000 clones, 70% to 90% seen once. The data stem from a study of blood T cell repertoires in COVID-19. Study information: Samples came from the United States, Italy and Spain, spanning acute and convalescent COVID-19.

The CDR3 has 18 residues. Trimming removed 1 base from V and 0 bases from J; junction bases left unmatched: 7. The germline gives CDR1 LNHNV, CDR2 YYDKDF (reference sequence). The sequencing input was peripheral blood. The sequence was obtained from a woman under 40 with active or convalescent COVID-19. The chain joins TRBV15 to TRBJ2-1; 9 positions match TRBD1. CDR3 loop: CATSRGVGTGFSYNEQFF. CDR3 nucleotides: TGTGCCACCAGCAGAGGGGTGGGGACAGGGTTCTCCTACAATGAGCAGTTCTTC.